This T cell receptor beta chain was obtained from a study of T cell changes during pregnancy in multiple sclerosis. Method: immunoSEQ multiplex PCR; TCRdb's copy keeps in-frame clones and lacks some. The sample has 75,000 to 100,000 clones, approximately 90% seen once. CDR1 is MNHNY, CDR2 SVGAGI, per germline (reference sequence). The trim removed 4 bases at V and 2 bases at J, leaving 7 bases unmatched. This CDR3 has 15 amino acids. The chain uses TRBV6-6 and TRBJ1-2, with 7 bases identical to TRBD1. Sequences were derived from peripheral blood, sampled after pregnancy. This receptor was obtained from a female donor in good health, enrolled as a control in a pregnancy study. CDR3 residues: CASSLATGTNYGYTF. The CDR3 coding sequence is TGTGCCAGCAGTTTGGCGACAGGGACCAACTATGGCTACACCTTC.